This T cell receptor (beta chain) was sequenced during a study of blood T cell repertoires in COVID-19. Study context: Specimens from acute and convalescent COVID-19 originated in the United States, Italy and Spain.

The germline V gene encodes CDR1 SGHRS and CDR2 YFSETQ. Trimming stripped 4 bases from V and 2 bases from J, with 13 bases between. The CDR3 is made up of 15 amino acids. Here immunoSEQ multiplex PCR was the method, and the copy in TCRdb shows in-frame clones only, minus some. The sample contains around 260,000 clones, approximately 88% of which appear only once. The receptor comes from a woman between 65 and 79 years old with COVID-19, enrolled during active disease. V and J are TRBV5-1 and TRBJ2-1; no clear D. Material for sequencing was peripheral blood. The CDR3 nucleotides are TGCGCCAGCAGCCCGCCAGGCCAGACCTACAATGAGCAGTTCTTC. Residues: CASSPPGQTYNEQFF.